This T cell receptor (beta chain) is from a study of cytomegalovirus exposure and HLA in healthy donors. Points from the study as a whole: The study reported that TCR beta sequences accurately predicted HLA-A and HLA-B alleles in most subjects.

Concerning this clone: Its antigen is unknown.

The germline V gene has CDR1 SGHRS and CDR2 YFSETQ. V was trimmed by 4 bases and J by 9 bases, leaving 23 bases between them. The CDR3 totals 16 residues. The PCR was carried out with 60 Vbeta primers and 13 Jbeta primers. Measured with immunoSEQ multiplex PCR; TCRdb has only the in-frame clones, and not every one. This table has around 190,000 clones, over 60% appearing once. The gene calls are TRBV5-1 and TRBJ2-4, with D possibly matching TRBD2 (6 bases). Sequenced sample: PBMCs. The source of this sequence is a woman aged 40 to 55 in good health and CMV-seronegative. The CDR3 sequence: CASSLQEGNSVGIQYF. The DNA of the CDR3 is TGCGCCAGCAGCCTCCAGGAGGGGAATTCTGTCGGCATTCAGTACTTC.